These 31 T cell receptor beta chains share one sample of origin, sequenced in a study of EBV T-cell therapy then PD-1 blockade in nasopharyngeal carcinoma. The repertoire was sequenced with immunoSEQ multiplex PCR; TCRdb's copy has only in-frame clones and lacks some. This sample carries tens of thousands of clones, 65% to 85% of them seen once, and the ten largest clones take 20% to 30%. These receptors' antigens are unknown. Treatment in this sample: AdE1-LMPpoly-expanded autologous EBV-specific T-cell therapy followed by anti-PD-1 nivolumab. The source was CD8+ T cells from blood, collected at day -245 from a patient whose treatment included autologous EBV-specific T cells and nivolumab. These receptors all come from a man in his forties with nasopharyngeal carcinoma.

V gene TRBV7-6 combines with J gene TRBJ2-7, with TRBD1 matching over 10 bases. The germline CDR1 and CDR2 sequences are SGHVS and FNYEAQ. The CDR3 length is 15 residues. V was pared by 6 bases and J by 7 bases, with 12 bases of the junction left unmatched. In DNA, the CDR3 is TGTGCCAGCAGGAACCGGGGACAGGGGACGTGGGAGCAGTACTTC. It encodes CASRNRGQGTWEQYF.

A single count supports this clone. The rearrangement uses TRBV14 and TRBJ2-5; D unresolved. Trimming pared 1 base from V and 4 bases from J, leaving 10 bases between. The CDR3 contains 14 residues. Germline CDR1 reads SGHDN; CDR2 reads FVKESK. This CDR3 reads CASSQVGFRETQYF. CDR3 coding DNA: TGTGCCAGCAGCCAAGTTGGTTTTAGAGAGACCCAGTACTTC.

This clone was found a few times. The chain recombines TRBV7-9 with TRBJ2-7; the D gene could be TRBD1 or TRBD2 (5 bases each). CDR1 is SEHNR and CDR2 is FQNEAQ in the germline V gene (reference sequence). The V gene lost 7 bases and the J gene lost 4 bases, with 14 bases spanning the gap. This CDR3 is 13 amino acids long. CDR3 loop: CASIGTLSYEQYF. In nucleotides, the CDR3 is TGTGCCAGCATAGGGACCCTGAGTTACGAGCAGTACTTC.

This chain's CDR3 is CAWQGADSAFF. Written as DNA, the CDR3 is TGTGCCTGGCAGGGGGCGGATTCAGCTTTCTTT. The chain uses TRBV30 and TRBJ1-1; 8 nucleotides agree with TRBD1. The ends lost 5 bases at V and 10 bases at J; junction bases unmatched: 6. The germline V gene encodes CDR1 GTSNPN and CDR2 SVGIG (reference sequence). CDR3 size: 11 residues.

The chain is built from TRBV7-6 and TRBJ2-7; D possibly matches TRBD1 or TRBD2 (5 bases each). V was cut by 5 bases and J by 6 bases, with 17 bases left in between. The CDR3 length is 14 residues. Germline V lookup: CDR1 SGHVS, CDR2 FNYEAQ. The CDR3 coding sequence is TGTGCCAGCAGCAATGTCCGAGGGGCCCCCGAGCAGTACTTC. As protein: CASSNVRGAPEQYF. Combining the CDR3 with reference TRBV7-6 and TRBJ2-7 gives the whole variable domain GAGVSQSPRYKVTKRGQDVALRCDPISGHVSLYWYRQALGQGPEFLTYFNYEAQQDKSGLPNDRFSAERPEGSISTLTIQRTEQRDSAMYRCASSNVRGAPEQYFGPGTRLTVT.

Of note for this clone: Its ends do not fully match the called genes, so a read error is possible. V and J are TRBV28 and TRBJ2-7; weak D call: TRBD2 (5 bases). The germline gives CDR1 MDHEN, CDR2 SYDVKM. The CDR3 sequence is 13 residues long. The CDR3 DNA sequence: TGTGCCTTAAAGCCGGGGAACTCCAACGAGCAGTACTTC. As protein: CALKPGNSNEQYF.

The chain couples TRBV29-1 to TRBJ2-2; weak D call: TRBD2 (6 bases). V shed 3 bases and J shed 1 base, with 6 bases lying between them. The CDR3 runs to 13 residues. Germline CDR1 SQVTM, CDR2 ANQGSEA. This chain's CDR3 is CSVEGGNTGELFF. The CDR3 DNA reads TGCAGCGTTGAGGGAGGGAACACCGGGGAGCTGTTTTTT.

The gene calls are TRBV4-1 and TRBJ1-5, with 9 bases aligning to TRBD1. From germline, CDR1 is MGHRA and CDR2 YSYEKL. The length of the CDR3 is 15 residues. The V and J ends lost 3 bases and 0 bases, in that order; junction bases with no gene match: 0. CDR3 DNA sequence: TGCGCCAGCAGCCAGGACAGGGGTAGCAATCAGCCCCAGCATTTT. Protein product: CASSQDRGSNQPQHF.

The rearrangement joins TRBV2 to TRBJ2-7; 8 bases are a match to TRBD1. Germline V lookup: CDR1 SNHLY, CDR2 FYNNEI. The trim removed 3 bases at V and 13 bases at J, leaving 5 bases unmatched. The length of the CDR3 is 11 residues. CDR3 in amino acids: CASSEDRARYF. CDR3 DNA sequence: TGTGCCAGCAGTGAGGACAGGGCACGTTACTTC.

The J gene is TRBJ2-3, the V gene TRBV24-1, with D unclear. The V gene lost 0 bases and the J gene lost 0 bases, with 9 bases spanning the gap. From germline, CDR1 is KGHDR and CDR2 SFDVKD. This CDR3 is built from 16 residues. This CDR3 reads CATSDLRVESTDTQYF. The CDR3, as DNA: TGTGCCACCAGTGATTTGCGAGTAGAAAGCACAGATACGCAGTATTTT.

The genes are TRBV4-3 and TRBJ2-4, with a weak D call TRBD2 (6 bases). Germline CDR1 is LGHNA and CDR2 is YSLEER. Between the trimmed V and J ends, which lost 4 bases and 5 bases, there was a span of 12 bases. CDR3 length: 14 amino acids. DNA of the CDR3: TGCGCCAGCAGCCCGGTGGAGGGAGAAAACATTCAGTACTTC. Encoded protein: CASSPVEGENIQYF.

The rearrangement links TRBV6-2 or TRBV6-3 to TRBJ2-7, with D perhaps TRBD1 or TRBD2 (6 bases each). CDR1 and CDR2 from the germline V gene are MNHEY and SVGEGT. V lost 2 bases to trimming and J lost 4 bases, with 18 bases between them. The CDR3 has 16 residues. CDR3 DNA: TGTGCCAGCAGTTACCCGATCGGGGGACATCAGTACGAGCAGTACTTC. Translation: CASSYPIGGHQYEQYF.

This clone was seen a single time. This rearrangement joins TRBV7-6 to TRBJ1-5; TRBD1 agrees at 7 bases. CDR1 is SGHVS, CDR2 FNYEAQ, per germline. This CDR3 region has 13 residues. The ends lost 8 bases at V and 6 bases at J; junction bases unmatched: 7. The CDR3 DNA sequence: TGTGCCAGCCAGGGGGGCTCCGGTCAGCCCCAGCATTTT. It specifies CASQGGSGQPQHF.

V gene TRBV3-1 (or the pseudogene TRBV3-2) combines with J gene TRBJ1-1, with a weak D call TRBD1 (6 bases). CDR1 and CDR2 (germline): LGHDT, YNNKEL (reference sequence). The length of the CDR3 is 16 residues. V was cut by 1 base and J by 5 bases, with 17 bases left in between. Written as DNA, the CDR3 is TGTGCCAGCAGCCAAGCGATTAGGGCAGGGGCTACTGAAGCTTTCTTT. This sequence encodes CASSQAIRAGATEAFF.

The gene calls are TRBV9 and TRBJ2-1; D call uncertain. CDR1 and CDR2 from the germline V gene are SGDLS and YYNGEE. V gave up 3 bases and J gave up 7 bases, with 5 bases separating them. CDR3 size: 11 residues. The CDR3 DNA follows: TGTGCCAGCAGCGCTCAAAATGAGCAGTTCTTC. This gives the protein CASSAQNEQFF. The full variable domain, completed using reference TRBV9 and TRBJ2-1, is DSGVTQTPKHLITATGQRVTLRCSPRSGDLSVYWYQQSLDQGLQFLIQYYNGEERAKGNILERFSAQQFPDLHSELNLSSLELGDSALYFCASSAQNEQFFGPGTRLTVL.

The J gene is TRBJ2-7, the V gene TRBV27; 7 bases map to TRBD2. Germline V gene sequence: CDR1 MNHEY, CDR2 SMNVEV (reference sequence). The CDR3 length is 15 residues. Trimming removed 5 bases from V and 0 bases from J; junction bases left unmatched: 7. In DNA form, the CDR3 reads TGTGCCAGCAGTACGACGGGGGGACCCTCCTACGAGCAGTACTTC. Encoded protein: CASSTTGGPSYEQYF.

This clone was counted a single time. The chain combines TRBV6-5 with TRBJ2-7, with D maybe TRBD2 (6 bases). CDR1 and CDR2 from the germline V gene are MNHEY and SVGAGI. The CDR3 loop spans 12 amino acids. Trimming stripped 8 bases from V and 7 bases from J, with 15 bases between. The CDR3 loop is CASSDGAGEQYF. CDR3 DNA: TGTGCCAGCTCGGACGGGGCGGGGGAGCAGTACTTC.

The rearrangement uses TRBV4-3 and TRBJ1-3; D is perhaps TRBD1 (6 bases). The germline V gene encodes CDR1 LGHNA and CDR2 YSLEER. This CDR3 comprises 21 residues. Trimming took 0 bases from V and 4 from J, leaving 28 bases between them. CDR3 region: CASSQDIGGPKGLFAGNTIYF. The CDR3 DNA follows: TGCGCCAGCAGCCAAGATATAGGGGGACCAAAGGGGCTCTTCGCGGGAAACACCATATATTTT.

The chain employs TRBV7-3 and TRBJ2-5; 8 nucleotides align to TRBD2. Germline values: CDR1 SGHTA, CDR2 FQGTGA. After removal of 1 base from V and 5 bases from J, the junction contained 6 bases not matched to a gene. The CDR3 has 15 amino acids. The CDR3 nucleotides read TGTGCCAGCAGCTTAATGCCGGGCGGGAGGGAGACCCAGTACTTC. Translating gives CASSLMPGGRETQYF.

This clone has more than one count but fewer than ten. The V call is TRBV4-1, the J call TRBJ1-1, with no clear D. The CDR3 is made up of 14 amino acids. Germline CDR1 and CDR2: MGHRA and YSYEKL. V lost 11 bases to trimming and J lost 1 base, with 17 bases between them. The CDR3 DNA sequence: TGCGCCGTCTCCACCGGCAGGCAGAACACTGAAGCTTTCTTT. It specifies CAVSTGRQNTEAFF.

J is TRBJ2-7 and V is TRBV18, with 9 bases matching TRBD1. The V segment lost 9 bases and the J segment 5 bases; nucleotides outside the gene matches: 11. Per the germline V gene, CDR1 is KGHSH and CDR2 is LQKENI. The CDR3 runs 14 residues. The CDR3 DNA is TGTGCCAGTAACCACCGGGACAGGGTCGACGAGCAGTACTTC. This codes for CASNHRDRVDEQYF.

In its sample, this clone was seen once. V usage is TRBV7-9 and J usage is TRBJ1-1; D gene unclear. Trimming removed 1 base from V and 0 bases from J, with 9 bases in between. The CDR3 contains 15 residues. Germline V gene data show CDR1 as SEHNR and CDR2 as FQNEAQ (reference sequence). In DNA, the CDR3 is TGTGCCAGCAGCTTAGTTGACTCTTTGAACACTGAAGCTTTCTTT. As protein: CASSLVDSLNTEAFF. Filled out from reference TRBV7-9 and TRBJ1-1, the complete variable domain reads DTGVSQNPRHKITKRGQNVTFRCDPISEHNRLYWYRQTLGQGPEFLTYFQNEAQLEKSRLLSDRFSAERPKGSFSTLEIQRTEQGDSAMYLCASSLVDSLNTEAFFGQGTRLTVV.

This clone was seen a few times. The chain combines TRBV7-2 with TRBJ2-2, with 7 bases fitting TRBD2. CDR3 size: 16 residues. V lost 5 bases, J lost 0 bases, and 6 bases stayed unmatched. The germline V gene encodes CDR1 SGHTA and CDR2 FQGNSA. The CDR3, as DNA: TGTGCCAGCAGCCCAGTGGGGGGGTCGAACACCGGGGAGCTGTTTTTT. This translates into CASSPVGGSNTGELFF.

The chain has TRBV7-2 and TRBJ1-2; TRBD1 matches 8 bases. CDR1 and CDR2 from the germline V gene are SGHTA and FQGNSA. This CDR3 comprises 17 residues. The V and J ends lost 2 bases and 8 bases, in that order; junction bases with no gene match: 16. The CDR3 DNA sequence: TGTGCCAGCAGCTTAAAGCGGGTGACCTGGACAGGGACCGGCTACACCTTC. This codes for CASSLKRVTWTGTGYTF.

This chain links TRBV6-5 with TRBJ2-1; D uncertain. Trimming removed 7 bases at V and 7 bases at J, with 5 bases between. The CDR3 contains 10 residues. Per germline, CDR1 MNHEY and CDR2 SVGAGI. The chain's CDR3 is CASTFNEQFF. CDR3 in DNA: TGTGCCAGCACCTTTAATGAGCAGTTCTTC.

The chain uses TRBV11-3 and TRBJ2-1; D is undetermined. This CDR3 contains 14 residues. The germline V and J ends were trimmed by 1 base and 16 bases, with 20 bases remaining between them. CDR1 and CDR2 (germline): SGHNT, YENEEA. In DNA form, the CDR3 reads TGTGCCAGCAGCTTAGCCCCCACCATCCCCCCGCAATTCTTC. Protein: CASSLAPTIPPQFF.

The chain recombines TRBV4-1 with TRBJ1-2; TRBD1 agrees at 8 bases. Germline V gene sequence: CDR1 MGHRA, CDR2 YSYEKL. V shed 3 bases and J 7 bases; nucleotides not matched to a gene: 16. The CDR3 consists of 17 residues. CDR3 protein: CASSHNGWTGWMGGYTF. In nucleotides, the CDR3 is TGCGCCAGCAGCCACAACGGGTGGACAGGGTGGATGGGTGGCTACACCTTC.

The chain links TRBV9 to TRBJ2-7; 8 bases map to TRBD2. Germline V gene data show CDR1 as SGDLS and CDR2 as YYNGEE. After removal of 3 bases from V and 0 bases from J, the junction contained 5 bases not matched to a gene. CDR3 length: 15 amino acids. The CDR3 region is CASSASGGPSYEQYF. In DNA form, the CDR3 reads TGTGCCAGCAGCGCCTCGGGGGGGCCCTCCTACGAGCAGTACTTC.

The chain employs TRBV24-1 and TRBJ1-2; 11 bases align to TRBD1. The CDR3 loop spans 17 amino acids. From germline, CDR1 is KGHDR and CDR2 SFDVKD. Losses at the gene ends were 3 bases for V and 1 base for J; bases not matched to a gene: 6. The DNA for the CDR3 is TGTGCCACCAGTGATACCGGGACAGGGGGTTTTAACTATGGCTACACCTTC. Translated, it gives CATSDTGTGGFNYGYTF.

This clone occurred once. CDR3 sequence reads: CSVEGLDRGPSGNTIYF. The CDR3 nucleotides are TGCAGCGTTGAGGGCCTGGACAGGGGGCCGTCTGGAAACACCATATATTTT. The chain uses TRBV29-1 and TRBJ1-3, with TRBD1 matching over 11 bases. CDR1 SQVTM and CDR2 ANQGSEA come from the germline V gene. The CDR3 is 17 amino acids. V lost 3 bases, J lost 1 base, and 8 bases stayed unmatched.

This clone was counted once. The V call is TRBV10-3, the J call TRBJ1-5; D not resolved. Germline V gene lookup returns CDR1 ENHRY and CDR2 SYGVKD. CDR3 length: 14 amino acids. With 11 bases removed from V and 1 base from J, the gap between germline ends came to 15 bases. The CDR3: CASGGPQSNQPQHF. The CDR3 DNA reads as TGTGCCTCGGGCGGACCACAAAGCAATCAGCCCCAGCATTTT.